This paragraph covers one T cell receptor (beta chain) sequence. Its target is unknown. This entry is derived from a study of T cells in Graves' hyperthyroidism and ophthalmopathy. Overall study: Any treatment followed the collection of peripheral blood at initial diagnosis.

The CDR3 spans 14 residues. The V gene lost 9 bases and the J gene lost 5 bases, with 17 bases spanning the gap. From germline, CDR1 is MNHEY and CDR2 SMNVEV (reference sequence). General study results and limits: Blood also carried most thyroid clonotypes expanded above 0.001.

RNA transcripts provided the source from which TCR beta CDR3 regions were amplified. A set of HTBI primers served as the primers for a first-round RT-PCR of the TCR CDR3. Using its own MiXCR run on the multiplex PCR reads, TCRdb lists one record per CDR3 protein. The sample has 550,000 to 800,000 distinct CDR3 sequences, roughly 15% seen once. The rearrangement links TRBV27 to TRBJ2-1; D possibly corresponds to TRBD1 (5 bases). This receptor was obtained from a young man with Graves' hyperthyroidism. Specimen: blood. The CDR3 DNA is TGTGCCAGTGGCACCCGTACCAGGGACAATGAGCAGTTCTTC. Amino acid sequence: CASGTRTRDNEQFF.